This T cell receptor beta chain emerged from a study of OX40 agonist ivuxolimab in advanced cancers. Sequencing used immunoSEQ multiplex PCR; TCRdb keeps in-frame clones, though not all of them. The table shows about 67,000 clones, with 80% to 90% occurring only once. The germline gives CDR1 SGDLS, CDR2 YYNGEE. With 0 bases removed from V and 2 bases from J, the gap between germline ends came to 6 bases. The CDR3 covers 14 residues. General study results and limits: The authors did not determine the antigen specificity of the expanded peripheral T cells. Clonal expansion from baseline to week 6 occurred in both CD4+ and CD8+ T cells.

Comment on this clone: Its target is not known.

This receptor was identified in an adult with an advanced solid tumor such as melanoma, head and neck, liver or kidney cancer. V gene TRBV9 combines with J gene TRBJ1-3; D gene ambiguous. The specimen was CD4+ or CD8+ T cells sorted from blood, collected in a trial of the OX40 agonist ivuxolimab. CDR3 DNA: TGTGCCAGCAGCGTAGAAGTCCCTGGAAACACCATATATTTT. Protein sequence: CASSVEVPGNTIYF.